The rows below give T cell receptor beta chains drawn from one sample of a study of cytomegalovirus exposure and HLA in healthy donors. TCRdb's copy holds only in-frame clones and misses some; the assay was immunoSEQ multiplex PCR. The sample carries roughly 200,000 clones, about 81% recorded once. Input material: PBMCs. The origin of the receptors is a woman aged 30 to 39 in good health and CMV-seronegative. The CDR3 runs from the conserved cysteine through the conserved F or W. D genes are given only for firm matches. Rows give clone size only sometimes, using once, few, many, or a class for an expanded clone.

J gene,D gene,V gene,clone size,CDR3 DNA,CDR3 protein
TRBJ1-5,-,TRBV28,-,TGTGCCAGCAGCAACGGACAAGTCCATCAGCCCCAGCATTTT,CASSNGQVHQPQHF
TRBJ2-1,TRBD2,TRBV30,-,TGTGCCTGGACCGCCGGGACTAGCGCCAATGAGCAGTTCTTC,CAWTAGTSANEQFF
TRBJ2-7,TRBD1,TRBV7-3,-,TGTGCCAGCAGCCCAAGGGGGCAGATCTACGAGCAGTACTTC,CASSPRGQIYEQYF
TRBJ2-5,-,TRBV28,few,TGTGCCAGCAGTTTAGGTCCAGGGACCCAGTACTTC,CASSLGPGTQYF
TRBJ2-7,TRBD1,TRBV5-6,-,TGTGCCAGCAGCTTACAGGGGGCCACGAATTCCTACGAGCAGTACTTC,CASSLQGATNSYEQYF
TRBJ1-2,TRBD1,TRBV11-2,-,TGTGCCAGCAGCTCCCCCAAGACAGGGGGCTTCGACTATGGCTACACCTTC,CASSSPKTGGFDYGYTF
TRBJ2-5,TRBD2,TRBV5-1,-,TGCGCCAGCAGCGCGGGGACTAGCGGAAAGTACCAAGAGACCCAGTACTTC,CASSAGTSGKYQETQYF
TRBJ2-1,TRBD2,TRBV11-3,few,TGTGCCAGCAGCCCATCGACTAGCGGATACAATGAGCAGTTCTTC,CASSPSTSGYNEQFF
TRBJ1-4,TRBD1,TRBV9,-,TGTGCCAGCAGCGCAGACAGGGGGGGCGGAGAAAAACTGTTTTTT,CASSADRGGGEKLFF
TRBJ2-5,-,TRBV19,-,TGTGCCAGTAGTATAGGAAAGGGAGGGGGCCAAGAGACCCAGTACTTC,CASSIGKGGGQETQYF
TRBJ2-7,-,TRBV27,few,TGTGCCAGCAGTTTAACAGCGGGCTACGAGCAGTACTTC,CASSLTAGYEQYF
TRBJ1-2,-,TRBV29-1,-,TGCAGCGCGGGATGGGGTTTGGACGGCTACACCTTC,CSAGWGLDGYTF
TRBJ1-2,-,TRBV5-5,medium-sized,TGTGCCAGCAGCCCCGTATTCCGGGGGGACTATGGCTACACCTTC,CASSPVFRGDYGYTF
TRBJ2-1,TRBD1,TRBV5-1,-,TGCGCCAGCGGGGGGACAGGGCAACTCGGCAATGAGCAGTTCTTC,CASGGTGQLGNEQFF
TRBJ2-2,-,TRBV15,-,TGTGCCACCAGCCCCTTCGGGACCGGGGAGCTGTTTTTT,CATSPFGTGELFF
TRBJ1-2,-,TRBV7-9,-,TGTGCCAGCAGCTTAGGGGGGGTTAACTATGGCTACACCTTC,CASSLGGVNYGYTF
TRBJ1-2,-,TRBV2,few,TGTGCCAGCAGCCTCACCAGGGATTCTGATGGCTACACCTTC,CASSLTRDSDGYTF
TRBJ2-7,-,TRBV7-2,-,TGTGCCAGCAGCTTAGCGTCGGGAGCGCGGGAGCAGTACTTC,CASSLASGAREQYF
TRBJ2-3,-,TRBV27,-,TGTGCCAGCAGTTCCAAAGGGACTTCCGCGCAGTATTTT,CASSSKGTSAQYF
TRBJ2-3,TRBD1,TRBV4-2,-,TGTGCCAGCAGCCAAGGGGGGGACAGGTACACAGATACGCAGTATTTT,CASSQGGDRYTDTQYF
TRBJ1-1,TRBD1,TRBV5-1,-,TGCGCCAGCAATAAAGGACAGGGAACGCACACTGAAGCTTTCTTT,CASNKGQGTHTEAFF
TRBJ1-2,TRBD1,TRBV7-2,-,TGTGCCAGCAGCCAGGGACAGGGGAAACCTAACTATGGCTACACCTTC,CASSQGQGKPNYGYTF
TRBJ1-1,TRBD1,TRBV6-1,once,TGTGCCAGCAGGGACAGGGTGGCGTCTGAAGCTTTCTTT,CASRDRVASEAFF
TRBJ1-4,-,TRBV13,-,TGTGCCAGCAGCCCTGGTCAGGGAGGAACTAATGAAAAACTGTTTTTT,CASSPGQGGTNEKLFF
TRBJ1-4,TRBD1,TRBV5-6,-,TGTGCCAGCAGCTCCCTTAGACAGGGTGTTGAAAAACTGTTTTTT,CASSSLRQGVEKLFF
TRBJ2-2,TRBD1,TRBV30,-,TGTGCCGGCGATGAGGGACAGGGGAACACCGGGGAGCTGTTTTTT,CAGDEGQGNTGELFF
TRBJ1-1,TRBD1,TRBV6-5,-,TGTGCCAGCAGTTTTACAGGGGGCGGTCGGACTGAAGCTTTCTTT,CASSFTGGGRTEAFF
TRBJ1-2,TRBD1,TRBV5-1,-,TGCGCCAGCAGCGCCAGCGGACAGGGGGGGCATGGCTACACCTTC,CASSASGQGGHGYTF
TRBJ2-1,TRBD2,TRBV6-5,-,TGTGCCAGCAGAGCGACCAGCGGGAGTCGCAATGAGCAGTTCTTC,CASRATSGSRNEQFF
TRBJ2-1,-,TRBV5-1,-,TGCGCCAGCAGCGGACAACTTGGCATCTCCTACAATGAGCAGTTCTTC,CASSGQLGISYNEQFF
TRBJ1-1,-,TRBV2,-,TGTGCCAGCAGTCGTCTCGACAGCCCAGTCACTGAAGCTTTCTTT,CASSRLDSPVTEAFF
TRBJ1-3,-,TRBV28,-,TGTGCCAGCGGGGACTTCGGAAACACCATATATTTT,CASGDFGNTIYF